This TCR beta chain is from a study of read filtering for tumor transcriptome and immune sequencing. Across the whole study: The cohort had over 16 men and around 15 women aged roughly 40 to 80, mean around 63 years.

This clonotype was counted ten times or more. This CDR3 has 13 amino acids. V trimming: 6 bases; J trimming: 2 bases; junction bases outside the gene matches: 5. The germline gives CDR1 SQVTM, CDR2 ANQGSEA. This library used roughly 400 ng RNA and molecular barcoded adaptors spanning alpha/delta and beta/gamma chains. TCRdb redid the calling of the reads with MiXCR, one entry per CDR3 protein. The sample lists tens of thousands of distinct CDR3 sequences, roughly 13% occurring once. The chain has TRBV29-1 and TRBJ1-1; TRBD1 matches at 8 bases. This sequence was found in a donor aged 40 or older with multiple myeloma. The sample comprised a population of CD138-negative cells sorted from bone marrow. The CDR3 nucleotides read TGCAGCGTCTACAGGGGGGTAAACACTGAAGCTTTCTTT. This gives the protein CSVYRGVNTEAFF.